One and the same sample provided the 27 T cell receptor beta chains below, sequenced in a study of T cells in placental villitis. The immunoSEQ assay was v4. Clones were read by immunoSEQ multiplex PCR, and TCRdb kept only the in-frame ones, dropping some. The sample shows around 920 clones, approximately 87% of them seen only once. These receptors lack a known antigen. Whole-study results and caveats: Median clonality was roughly 0.05 in villitis of unknown etiology placentae versus over 0.0055 in controls.

The sequenced sample was placental tissue containing maternal and fetal cells. Source of these receptors: a human patient with villitis of unknown etiology; the placental T cells may come from both mother and fetus.

The sample holds one count of this clone. This chain connects TRBV2 to TRBJ1-3; TRBD1 aligns across 7 bases. V shed 5 bases and J 1 base; nucleotides not matched to a gene: 8. The germline V gene has CDR1 SNHLY and CDR2 FYNNEI. The CDR3 extends over 16 amino acids. CDR3 amino acids: CASSRARGRSGNTIYF. As DNA, the CDR3 is TGTGCCAGCAGTAGGGCCAGGGGGAGATCTGGAAACACCATATATTTT.

The CDR3 is CATSSQSGGRAYEQYF. The CDR3 region has the DNA TGTGCCACCAGCAGCCAATCGGGAGGGAGGGCCTACGAGCAGTACTTC. The V and J genes are TRBV15 and TRBJ2-7; TRBD2 agrees at 8 bases. Germline values: CDR1 LNHNV, CDR2 YYDKDF (reference sequence). The CDR3 loop spans 16 amino acids. Losses at the gene ends were 3 bases for V and 2 bases for J; bases not matched to a gene: 9. The entire variable domain, with the rest obtained from reference TRBV15 and TRBJ2-7, is as follows: DAMVIQNPRYQVTQFGKPVTLSCSQTLNHNVMYWYQQKSSQAPKLLFHYYDKDFNNEADTPDNFQSRRPNTSFCFLDIRSPGLGDTAMYLCATSSQSGGRAYEQYFGPGTRLTVT.

The chain recombines TRBV6-5 with TRBJ1-5; maybe TRBD1 (6 bases). The CDR3 is made up of 13 amino acids. The V gene lost 6 bases and the J gene lost 4 bases, with 10 bases spanning the gap. Germline CDR1 and CDR2: MNHEY and SVGAGI. The CDR3 DNA reads as TGTGCCAGCAGGACACAGGGAAATCAGCCCCAGCATTTT. It yields the protein CASRTQGNQPQHF.

The chain couples TRBV6-5 to TRBJ2-1; 10 bases fit TRBD1. The CDR3 runs to 14 residues. Germline V gene data show CDR1 as MNHEY and CDR2 as SVGAGI. J gave up 7 bases and V 1 base, and 1 base lay outside the gene matches. For the CDR3, the DNA is TGTGCCAGCAGTTACTGGGGACAGGGGAATGAGCAGTTCTTC. It encodes CASSYWGQGNEQFF.

The rearrangement joins TRBV28 to TRBJ2-5, with a weak D call TRBD1 (6 bases). The V gene's germline CDR1 is MDHEN and CDR2 SYDVKM. There are 14 residues in the CDR3. V was cut by 5 bases and J by 2 bases, with 12 bases left in between. The CDR3 here is CASSPQGKQETQYF. The CDR3 region has the DNA TGTGCCAGCAGTCCTCAGGGGAAACAAGAGACCCAGTACTTC.

The chain links TRBV10-2 to TRBJ1-5; D possibly corresponds to TRBD1 (5 bases). This CDR3 spans 16 amino acids. In germline, CDR1 is WSHSY, CDR2 SAAADI. V dropped 2 bases and J dropped 7 bases, with 18 bases sitting between them. CDR3 nucleotides: TGCGCCAGCAGTGAGACTGAGGAATGGTGGGGGCAGCCCCAGCATTTT. Amino acid sequence: CASSETEEWWGQPQHF.

The CDR3 DNA is TGTGCCAGCAGTTACCTCTATAGCAATCAGCCCCAGCATTTT. It translates to CASSYLYSNQPQHF. The rearrangement joins TRBV6-2 or TRBV6-3 to TRBJ1-5; D call uncertain. The CDR3 sequence is 14 residues long. Trimming took 2 bases from V and 0 from J, leaving 5 bases between them. Germline lookup yields CDR1 MNHEY and CDR2 SVGEGT.

This clone was seen a handful of times. The genes are TRBV12-3 or TRBV12-4 and TRBJ1-2; D is undetermined. V was cut by 1 base and J by 5 bases, with 2 bases left in between. This CDR3 is 11 amino acids long. Written as DNA, the CDR3 is TGTGCCAGCAGTTTAGGGTATGGCTACACCTTC. This codes for CASSLGYGYTF.

This rearrangement joins TRBV19 to TRBJ1-5, with D unclear. Trimming removed 7 bases from V and 3 bases from J, with 13 bases in between. Germline V gene data show CDR1 as LNHDA and CDR2 as SQIVND (reference sequence). This CDR3 is 14 amino acids long. The CDR3 nucleotides are TGTGCCAGTACCATAAGGCAGGCCAATCAGCCCCAGCATTTT. Protein sequence: CASTIRQANQPQHF.

About this clone: An end of the junction does not agree with germline; a read error may underlie this. The CDR3 DNA follows: TGTGCCAGCAGCGCGGACAGGGGGCCCTACTATGAGCAGTTCTTC. The encoded protein is CASSADRGPYYEQFF. The chain uses TRBV5-8 and TRBJ2-1; 11 bases match TRBD1. The CDR3 contains 15 residues. Per the germline V gene, CDR1 is SGHTS and CDR2 is YDEGEE.

The rearrangement joins TRBV10-3 to TRBJ1-2; 9 nucleotides align to TRBD1. The CDR3 is 13 amino acids. Looked up from germline, CDR1 is ENHRY and CDR2 is SYGVKD. After removal of 4 bases from V and 8 bases from J, the junction contained 5 bases not matched to a gene. For the CDR3, the DNA is TGTGCCATCAGTGTAGCGACAGGGGGAGGCTACACCTTC. It encodes CAISVATGGGYTF.

Judged by abundance, this clone is large. The gene calls are TRBV3-1 (or the pseudogene TRBV3-2) and TRBJ2-7, with D maybe TRBD1 (6 bases). From germline, CDR1 is LGHDT and CDR2 YNNKEL (reference sequence). This CDR3 spans 12 amino acids. The ends were cut back, 4 bases at V and 4 bases at J, with 8 bases in the middle. CDR3 protein: CASSLDSYEQYF. The CDR3 DNA follows: TGTGCCAGCAGCCTGGACAGTTACGAGCAGTACTTC.

This clone has only one observation. The rearrangement uses TRBV19 and TRBJ2-4, with D unclear. Germline V gene lookup returns CDR1 LNHDA and CDR2 SQIVND (reference sequence). This CDR3 contains 15 residues. V dropped 1 base and J dropped 0 bases, with 7 bases sitting between them. The CDR3 bases are TGTGCCAGTAGTATAGCGGTACTAGCCAAAAACATTCAGTACTTC. Protein: CASSIAVLAKNIQYF. The entire variable domain, with the rest obtained from reference TRBV19 and TRBJ2-4, is as follows: DGGITQSPKYLFRKEGQNVTLSCEQNLNHDAMYWYRQDPGQGLRLIYYSQIVNDFQKGDIAEGYSVSREKKESFPLTVTSAQKNPTAFYLCASSIAVLAKNIQYFGAGTRLSVL.

This sequence joins TRBV19 and TRBJ2-7; TRBD1 aligns across 9 bases. The germline gives CDR1 LNHDA, CDR2 SQIVND (reference sequence). With 3 bases clipped from V and 3 bases from J, the junction kept 6 bases outside the gene matches. This CDR3 has 15 amino acids. The CDR3 reads CASSMAGTGNYEQYF. The DNA of the CDR3 is TGTGCCAGTAGTATGGCCGGGACAGGGAACTACGAGCAGTACTTC.

This chain links TRBV5-1 with TRBJ2-6; weak D call: TRBD1 (6 bases). The CDR3 is 15 amino acids. CDR1 is SGHRS and CDR2 is YFSETQ in the germline V gene. V was shortened by 5 bases and J by 4 bases, with 13 bases between the two germline ends. The CDR3 region has the DNA TGCGCCAGCAGACAGGGACACCTCGGGGCCAACGTCCTGACTTTC. It specifies CASRQGHLGANVLTF. Full variable domain (rest looked up from reference TRBV5-1 and TRBJ2-6): KAGVTQTPRYLIKTRGQQVTLSCSPISGHRSVSWYQQTPGQGLQFLFEYFSETQRNKGNFPGRFSGRQFSNSRSEMNVSTLELGDSALYLCASRQGHLGANVLTFGAGSRLTVL.

This clone was seen just once. The gene calls are TRBV3-1 (or the pseudogene TRBV3-2) and TRBJ1-5; D gene uncertain. The CDR3 spans 14 residues. V dropped 0 bases and J dropped 4 bases, with 7 bases sitting between them. Germline values: CDR1 LGHDT, CDR2 YNNKEL (reference sequence). CDR3 sequence reads: CASSQDNSNQPQHF. The CDR3 nucleotides read TGTGCCAGCAGCCAAGACAATAGTAATCAGCCCCAGCATTTT.

This clone was recorded a few times. The genes are TRBV25-1 and TRBJ2-7; D is possibly TRBD1 (6 bases). Between the trimmed V and J ends, which lost 3 bases and 2 bases, there was a span of 11 bases. This CDR3 region has 14 residues. From germline, CDR1 is MGHDK and CDR2 SYGVNS. The CDR3 region is CASSDYRDTYEQYF. DNA of the CDR3: TGTGCCAGCAGTGACTACCGGGACACCTACGAGCAGTACTTC.

The chain is built from TRBV19 and TRBJ1-2, with TRBD1 matching 9 bases. Germline V gives CDR1 LNHDA, CDR2 SQIVND (reference sequence). Trimming at V came to 6 bases and at J to 4 bases, leaving 6 bases not matched to a gene. There are 14 residues in the CDR3. CDR3 amino acids: CASSRGQGFYGYTF. In DNA, the CDR3 is TGTGCCAGTAGCCGGGGACAGGGCTTCTATGGCTACACCTTC.

The chain couples TRBV29-1 to TRBJ2-5; perhaps TRBD1 as D (6 bases). V lost 1 base to trimming and J lost 5 bases, with 14 bases between them. This CDR3 spans 14 amino acids. The germline V gene has CDR1 SQVTM and CDR2 ANQGSEA. This chain's CDR3 is CSVEGVRGGETQYF. The CDR3, as DNA: TGCAGCGTTGAAGGCGTCAGGGGCGGGGAGACCCAGTACTTC.

This rearrangement joins TRBV12-3 or TRBV12-4 to TRBJ2-7; 10 bases are a match to TRBD2. This CDR3 has 13 residues. J gave up 2 bases and V 5 bases, and 0 bases lay outside the gene matches. The DNA for the CDR3 is TGTGCCAGCAGTAGCGGGGGGGCCTACGAGCAGTACTTC. Protein: CASSSGGAYEQYF.

This clone was picked up one time. The chain has TRBV24-1 and TRBJ2-5; D is uncertain. The V end lost 4 bases, the J end lost 7 bases, and 12 bases lay between the germline ends. This CDR3 has 13 amino acids. Germline values: CDR1 KGHDR, CDR2 SFDVKD. CDR3 sequence (DNA): TGTGCCACCAGTGAACGCTTGTTTGGGACCCAGTACTTC. Protein: CATSERLFGTQYF.

The chain has TRBV12-3 or TRBV12-4 and TRBJ2-1; TRBD1 might be the D (5 bases). The CDR3 runs to 12 residues. Trimming removed 2 bases from V and 9 bases from J, with 8 bases in between. The CDR3 bases are TGTGCCAGCAGTTTAACTGGGGCTGAGCAGTTCTTC. Its protein product is CASSLTGAEQFF.

The chain recombines TRBV9 with TRBJ2-5; 9 bases map to TRBD1. The germline CDR1 and CDR2 sequences are SGDLS and YYNGEE. The CDR3 runs to 14 residues. After removal of 4 bases from V and 4 bases from J, the junction contained 5 bases not matched to a gene. The CDR3 DNA follows: TGTGCCAGCAGCACCCGGACAGGGGCAGAGACCCAGTACTTC. Translation gives CASSTRTGAETQYF.

The chain joins TRBV11-1 to TRBJ2-1; D gene ambiguous. In germline, CDR1 is SGHAT, CDR2 FQDESV (reference sequence). The V end lost 0 bases, the J end lost 8 bases, and 14 bases lay between the germline ends. This CDR3 spans 15 amino acids. The CDR3 sequence is CASSLAPILEDEQFF. CDR3 sequence (DNA): TGTGCCAGCAGCTTAGCACCGATCCTCGAGGATGAGCAGTTCTTC.

CDR3 loop: CAINPGLAGGRSTDTQYF. CDR3 bases: TGTGCCATCAACCCTGGGCTAGCGGGAGGGCGAAGCACAGATACGCAGTATTTT. This chain connects TRBV10-3 to TRBJ2-3; 12 bases fit TRBD2. CDR3 length: 18 residues. The V and J ends lost 7 bases and 0 bases, in that order; junction bases with no gene match: 11. Germline V gives CDR1 ENHRY, CDR2 SYGVKD.

The chain carries TRBV28 and TRBJ2-2; no firm D call. The length of the CDR3 is 11 residues. The V and J ends lost 8 bases and 3 bases respectively, with 4 bases between them. CDR1 is MDHEN and CDR2 is SYDVKM in the germline V gene. The CDR3 bases are TGTGCCAGCGGGTACACCGGGGAGCTGTTTTTT. Protein product: CASGYTGELFF.

This clone was found a few times. This chain uses TRBV4-1 with TRBJ2-1; D not certain. With 0 bases removed from V and 3 bases from J, the gap between germline ends came to 9 bases. The CDR3 is 15 amino acids. The germline V gene encodes CDR1 MGHRA and CDR2 YSYEKL. The CDR3 region is CASSQDPRHYNEQFF. The CDR3 DNA sequence: TGCGCCAGCAGCCAAGATCCGAGGCACTACAATGAGCAGTTCTTC.